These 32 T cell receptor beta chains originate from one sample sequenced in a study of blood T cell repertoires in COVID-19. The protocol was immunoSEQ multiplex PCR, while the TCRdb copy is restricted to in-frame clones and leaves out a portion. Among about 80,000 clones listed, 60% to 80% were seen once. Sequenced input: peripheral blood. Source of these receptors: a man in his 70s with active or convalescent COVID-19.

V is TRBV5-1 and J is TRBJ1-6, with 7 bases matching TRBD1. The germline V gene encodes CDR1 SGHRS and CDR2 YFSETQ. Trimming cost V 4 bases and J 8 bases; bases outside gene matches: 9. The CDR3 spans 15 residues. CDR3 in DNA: TGCGCCAGCAGCAGAAAGACAGGGAAGGATTCACCCCTCCACTTT. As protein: CASSRKTGKDSPLHF.

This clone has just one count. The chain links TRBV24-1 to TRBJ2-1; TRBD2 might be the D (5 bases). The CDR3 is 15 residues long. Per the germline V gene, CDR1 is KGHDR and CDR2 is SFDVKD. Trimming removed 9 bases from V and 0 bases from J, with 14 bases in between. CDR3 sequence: CATEDPGSSYNEQFF. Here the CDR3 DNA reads TGTGCCACCGAGGACCCGGGAAGCTCCTACAATGAGCAGTTCTTC.

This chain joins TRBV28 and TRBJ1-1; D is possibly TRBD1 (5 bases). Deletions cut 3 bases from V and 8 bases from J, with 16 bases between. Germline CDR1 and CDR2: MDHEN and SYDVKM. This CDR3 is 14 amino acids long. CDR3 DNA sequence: TGTGCCAGCAGTTTGGCACGGAAGACAGCAGAAGCTTTCTTT. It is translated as CASSLARKTAEAFF.

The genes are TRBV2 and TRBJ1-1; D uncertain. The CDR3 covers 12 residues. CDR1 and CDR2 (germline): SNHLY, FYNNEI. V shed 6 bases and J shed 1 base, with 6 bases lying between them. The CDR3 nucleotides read TGTGCCAGCAGCGTACAGAACACTGAAGCTTTCTTT. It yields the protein CASSVQNTEAFF.

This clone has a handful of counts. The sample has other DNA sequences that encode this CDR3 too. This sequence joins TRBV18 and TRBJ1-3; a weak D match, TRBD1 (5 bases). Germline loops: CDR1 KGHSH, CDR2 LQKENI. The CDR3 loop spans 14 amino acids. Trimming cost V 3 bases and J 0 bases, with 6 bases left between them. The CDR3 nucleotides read TGTGCCAGCTCACCCGACAGCTCTGGAAACACCATATATTTT. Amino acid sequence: CASSPDSSGNTIYF.

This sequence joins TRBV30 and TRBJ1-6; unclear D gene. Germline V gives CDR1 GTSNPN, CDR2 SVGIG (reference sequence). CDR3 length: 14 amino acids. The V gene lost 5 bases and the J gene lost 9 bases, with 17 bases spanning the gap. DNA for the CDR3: TGTGCCTGGCAGATCGAAGGAGGTGGTTCACCCCTCCACTTT. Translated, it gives CAWQIEGGGSPLHF.

This CDR3 reads CSVVRRALANYGYTF. Written as DNA, the CDR3 is TGCAGCGTTGTAAGGAGGGCCTTAGCTAACTATGGCTACACCTTC. The J gene is TRBJ1-2, the V gene TRBV29-1; D unresolved. The CDR3 extends over 15 amino acids. Germline V CDR1 and CDR2: SQVTM, ANQGSEA. Trimming cost V 4 bases and J 0 bases, with 15 bases left between them.

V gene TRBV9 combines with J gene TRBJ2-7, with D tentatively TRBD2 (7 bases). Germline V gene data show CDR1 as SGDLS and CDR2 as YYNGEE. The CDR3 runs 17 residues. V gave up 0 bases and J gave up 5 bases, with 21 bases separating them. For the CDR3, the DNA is TGTGCCAGCAGCGTAGGGAAAAGGTATGGGGGGGCCCACGAGCAGTACTTC. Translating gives CASSVGKRYGGAHEQYF.

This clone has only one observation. The CDR3 here is CASSSTTTGYNSPLHF. CDR3 coding DNA: TGTGCCAGCAGCTCCACAACGACAGGTTATAATTCACCCCTCCACTTT. The V and J genes are TRBV13 and TRBJ1-6, with D possibly being TRBD1 (6 bases). The CDR3 is 16 amino acids. CDR1 PRHDT and CDR2 FYEKMQ come from the germline V gene (reference sequence). Trimming shortened V by 4 bases and J by 4 bases, and 14 bases separated the two germline ends.

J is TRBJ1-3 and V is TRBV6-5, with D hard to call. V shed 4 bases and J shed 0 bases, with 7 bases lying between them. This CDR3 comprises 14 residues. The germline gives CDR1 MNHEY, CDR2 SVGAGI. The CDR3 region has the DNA TGTGCCAGCAGTTTTGAGAGCTCTGGAAACACCATATATTTT. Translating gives CASSFESSGNTIYF.

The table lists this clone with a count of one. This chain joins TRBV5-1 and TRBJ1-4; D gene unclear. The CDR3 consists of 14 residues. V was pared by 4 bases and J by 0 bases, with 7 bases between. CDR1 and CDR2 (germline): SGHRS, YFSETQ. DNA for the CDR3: TGCGCCAGCAGCCCAGTTGCAACTAATGAAAAACTGTTTTTT. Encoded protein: CASSPVATNEKLFF. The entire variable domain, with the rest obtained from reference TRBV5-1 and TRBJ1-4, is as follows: KAGVTQTPRYLIKTRGQQVTLSCSPISGHRSVSWYQQTPGQGLQFLFEYFSETQRNKGNFPGRFSGRQFSNSRSEMNVSTLELGDSALYLCASSPVATNEKLFFGSGTQLSVL.

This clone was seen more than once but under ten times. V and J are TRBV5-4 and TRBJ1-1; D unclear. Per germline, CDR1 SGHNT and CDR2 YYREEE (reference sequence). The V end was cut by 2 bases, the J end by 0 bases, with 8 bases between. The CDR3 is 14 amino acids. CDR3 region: CASSLTDMNTEAFF. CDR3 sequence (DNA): TGTGCCAGCAGCTTAACAGACATGAACACTGAAGCTTTCTTT.

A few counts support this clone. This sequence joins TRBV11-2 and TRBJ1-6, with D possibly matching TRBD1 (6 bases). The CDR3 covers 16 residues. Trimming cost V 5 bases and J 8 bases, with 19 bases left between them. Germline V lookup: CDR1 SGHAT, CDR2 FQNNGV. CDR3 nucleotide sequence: TGTGCCAGCAGCGTCTCTACCGGGACATATTATTCACCCCTCCACTTT. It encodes CASSVSTGTYYSPLHF.

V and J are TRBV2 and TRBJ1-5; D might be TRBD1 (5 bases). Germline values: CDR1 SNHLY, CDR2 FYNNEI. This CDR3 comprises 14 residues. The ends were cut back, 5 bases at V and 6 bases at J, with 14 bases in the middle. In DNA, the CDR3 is TGTGCCAGCAGTTATAGTACCCAGGGTCAGCCCCAGCATTTT. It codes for CASSYSTQGQPQHF. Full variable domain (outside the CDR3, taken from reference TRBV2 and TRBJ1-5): EPEVTQTPSHQVTQMGQEVILRCVPISNHLYFYWYRQILGQKVEFLVSFYNNEISEKSEIFDDQFSVERPDGSNFTLKIRSTKLEDSAMYFCASSYSTQGQPQHFGDGTRLSIL.

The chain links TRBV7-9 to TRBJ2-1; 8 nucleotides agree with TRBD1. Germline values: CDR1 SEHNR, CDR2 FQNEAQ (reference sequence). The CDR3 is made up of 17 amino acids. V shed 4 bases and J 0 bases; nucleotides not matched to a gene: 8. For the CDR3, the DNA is TGTGCCAGCAGCTCCCCCAGGGGGCTTATCTCCTACAATGAGCAGTTCTTC. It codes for CASSSPRGLISYNEQFF.

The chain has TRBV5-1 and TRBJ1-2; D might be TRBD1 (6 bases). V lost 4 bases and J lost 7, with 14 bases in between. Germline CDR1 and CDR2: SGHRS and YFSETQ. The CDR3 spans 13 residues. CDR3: CASSISGEPGYTF. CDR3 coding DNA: TGCGCCAGCAGCATATCAGGGGAACCTGGCTACACCTTC.

As DNA, the CDR3 is TGTGCCAGCAGCTTTATAGGGGGCATGAACACTGAAGCTTTCTTT. Encoded protein: CASSFIGGMNTEAFF. V and J are TRBV11-2 and TRBJ1-1, with 7 bases identical to TRBD1. Germline CDR1 SGHAT, CDR2 FQNNGV. The J segment lost 0 bases and the V segment lost 3 bases, leaving 4 bases of the junction unmatched. This CDR3 region has 15 residues.

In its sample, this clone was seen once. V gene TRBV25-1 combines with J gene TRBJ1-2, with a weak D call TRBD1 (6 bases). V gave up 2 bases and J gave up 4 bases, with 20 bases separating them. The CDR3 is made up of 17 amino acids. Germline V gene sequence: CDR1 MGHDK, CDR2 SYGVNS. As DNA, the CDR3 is TGTGCCAGCAGTGAACCTCCAGGGCAGGGGACGGGCTATGGCTACACCTTC. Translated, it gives CASSEPPGQGTGYGYTF.

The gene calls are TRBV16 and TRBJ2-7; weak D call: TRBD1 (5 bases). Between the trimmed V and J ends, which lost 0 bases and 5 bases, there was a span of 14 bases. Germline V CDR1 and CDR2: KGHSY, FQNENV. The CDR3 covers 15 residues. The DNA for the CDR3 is TGTGCCAGCAGCCAATCTGGGCAGGGTAACCACGAGCAGTACTTC. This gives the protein CASSQSGQGNHEQYF. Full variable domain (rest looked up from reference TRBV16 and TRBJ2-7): GEEVAQTPKHLVRGEGQKAKLYCAPIKGHSYVFWYQQVLKNEFKFLISFQNENVFDETGMPKERFSAKCLPNSPCSLEIQATKLEDSAVYFCASSQSGQGNHEQYFGPGTRLTVT.

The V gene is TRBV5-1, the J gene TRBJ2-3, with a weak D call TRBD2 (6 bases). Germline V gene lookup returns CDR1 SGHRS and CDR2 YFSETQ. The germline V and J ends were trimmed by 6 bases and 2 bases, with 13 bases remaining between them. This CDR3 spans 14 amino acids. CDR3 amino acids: CASKGGAHTDTQYF. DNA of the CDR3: TGCGCCAGCAAAGGCGGGGCCCACACAGATACGCAGTATTTT.

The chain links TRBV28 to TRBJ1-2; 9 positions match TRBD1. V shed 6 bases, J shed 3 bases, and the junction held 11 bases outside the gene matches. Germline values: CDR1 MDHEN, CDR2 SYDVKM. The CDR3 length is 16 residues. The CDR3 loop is CASSGSGQGGDYGYTF. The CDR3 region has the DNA TGTGCCAGCAGCGGGTCGGGACAGGGTGGCGACTATGGCTACACCTTC.

The CDR3: CASSPGGGGAQETQYF. CDR3 DNA: TGCGCCAGCAGCCCCGGTGGTGGAGGAGCCCAAGAGACCCAGTACTTC. The V gene is TRBV5-1, the J gene TRBJ2-5; D may be TRBD2 (5 bases). The CDR3 length is 16 residues. From germline, CDR1 is SGHRS and CDR2 YFSETQ. The V end was cut by 4 bases, the J end by 1 base, with 17 bases between.

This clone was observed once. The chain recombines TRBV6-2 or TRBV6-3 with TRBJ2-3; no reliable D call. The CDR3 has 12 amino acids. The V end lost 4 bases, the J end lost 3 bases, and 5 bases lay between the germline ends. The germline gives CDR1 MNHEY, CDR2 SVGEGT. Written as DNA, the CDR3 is TGTGCCAGCAGTTTCCCTACAGATACGCAGTATTTT. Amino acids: CASSFPTDTQYF.

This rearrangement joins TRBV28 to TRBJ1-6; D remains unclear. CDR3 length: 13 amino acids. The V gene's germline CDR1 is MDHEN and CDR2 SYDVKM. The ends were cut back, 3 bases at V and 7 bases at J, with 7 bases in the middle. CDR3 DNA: TGTGCCAGCAGTTTTCTATGGAATTCACCCCTCCACTTT. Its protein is CASSFLWNSPLHF.

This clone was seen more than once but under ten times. Written as DNA, the CDR3 is TGTGCCAGTAGTATCCCGGGAGACATGAACACTGAAGCTTTCTTT. Protein: CASSIPGDMNTEAFF. The rearrangement joins TRBV19 to TRBJ1-1; no firm D call. The CDR3 loop spans 15 amino acids. The V end was cut by 3 bases, the J end by 0 bases, with 11 bases between. Germline CDR1 is LNHDA and CDR2 is SQIVND (reference sequence).

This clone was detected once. This CDR3 is CASSLPVTDTQYF. CDR3 nucleotide sequence: TGTGCCAGCAGCTTGCCGGTCACAGATACGCAGTATTTT. This chain links TRBV5-4 with TRBJ2-3, with D hard to call. Trimming removed 1 base at V and 2 bases at J, with 5 bases between. The CDR3 covers 13 residues. Looked up from germline, CDR1 is SGHNT and CDR2 is YYREEE (reference sequence).

The CDR3 DNA sequence: TGTGCCATCAGTGACAGACAGGGGGATGAAAAACTGTTTTTT. Protein product: CAISDRQGDEKLFF. V and J are TRBV10-3 and TRBJ1-4, with TRBD1 identical over 9 bases. This CDR3 contains 14 residues. V shed 3 bases, J shed 6 bases, and the junction held 2 bases outside the gene matches. The germline CDR1 and CDR2 sequences are ENHRY and SYGVKD.

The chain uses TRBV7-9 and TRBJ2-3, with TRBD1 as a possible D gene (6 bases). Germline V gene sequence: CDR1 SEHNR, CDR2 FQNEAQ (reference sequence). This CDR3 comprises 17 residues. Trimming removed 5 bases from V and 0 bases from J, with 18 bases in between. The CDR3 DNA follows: TGTGCCAGCAGCCCCGGGACACAGCCCATTAGCACAGATACGCAGTATTTT. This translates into CASSPGTQPISTDTQYF. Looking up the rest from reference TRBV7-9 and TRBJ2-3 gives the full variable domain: DTGVSQNPRHKITKRGQNVTFRCDPISEHNRLYWYRQTLGQGPEFLTYFQNEAQLEKSRLLSDRFSAERPKGSFSTLEIQRTEQGDSAMYLCASSPGTQPISTDTQYFGPGTRLTVL.

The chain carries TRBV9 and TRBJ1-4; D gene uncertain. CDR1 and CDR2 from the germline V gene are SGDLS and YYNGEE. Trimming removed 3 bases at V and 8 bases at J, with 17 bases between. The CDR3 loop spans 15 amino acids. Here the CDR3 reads CASSADQTTGEKLFF. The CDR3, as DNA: TGTGCCAGCAGCGCGGACCAGACTACTGGAGAAAAACTGTTTTTT. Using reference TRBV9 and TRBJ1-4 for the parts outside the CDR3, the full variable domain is DSGVTQTPKHLITATGQRVTLRCSPRSGDLSVYWYQQSLDQGLQFLIQYYNGEERAKGNILERFSAQQFPDLHSELNLSSLELGDSALYFCASSADQTTGEKLFFGSGTQLSVL.

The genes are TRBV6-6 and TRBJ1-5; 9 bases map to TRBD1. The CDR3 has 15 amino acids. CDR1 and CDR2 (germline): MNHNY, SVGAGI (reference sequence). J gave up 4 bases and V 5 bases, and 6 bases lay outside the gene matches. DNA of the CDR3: TGTGCCAGCAGTGTACAGGGGGCGGGAAATCAGCCCCAGCATTTT. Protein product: CASSVQGAGNQPQHF.

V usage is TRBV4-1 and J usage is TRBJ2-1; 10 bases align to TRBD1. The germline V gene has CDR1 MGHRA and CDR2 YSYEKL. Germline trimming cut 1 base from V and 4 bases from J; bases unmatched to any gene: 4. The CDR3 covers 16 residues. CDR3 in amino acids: CASSQGDRGLYNEQFF. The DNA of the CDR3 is TGCGCCAGCAGCCAAGGGGACAGGGGTTTATACAATGAGCAGTTCTTC.

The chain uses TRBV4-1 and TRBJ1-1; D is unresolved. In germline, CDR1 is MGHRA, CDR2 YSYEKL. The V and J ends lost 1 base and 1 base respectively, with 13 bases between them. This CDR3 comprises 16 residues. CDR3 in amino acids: CASSQAAQVGNTEAFF. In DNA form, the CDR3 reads TGCGCCAGCAGCCAAGCGGCGCAGGTTGGGAACACTGAAGCTTTCTTT.